The 32 T cell receptor beta chains below were found in one sample sequenced in a study of cytomegalovirus exposure and HLA in healthy donors. The PCR employed 60 Vbeta primers together with 13 Jbeta primers. Measured with immunoSEQ multiplex PCR; TCRdb has only the in-frame clones, and not every one. The data show under 300,000 clones, about nine tenths seen once. Sample: PBMCs. The receptors here all came from a man between 35 and 55 years old in good health and CMV-seropositive.

This chain uses TRBV28 with TRBJ2-3; 9 bases are shared with TRBD2. The CDR3 has 18 amino acids. The germline CDR1 and CDR2 sequences are MDHEN and SYDVKM. The junction had 8 bases not matched to a gene; V was cut back by 1 base and J by 0 bases. CDR3 in amino acids: CASSLFTWREGSTDTQYF. In nucleotides, the CDR3 is TGTGCCAGCAGTTTATTTACCTGGCGGGAGGGCAGCACAGATACGCAGTATTTT. Looking up the rest from reference TRBV28 and TRBJ2-3 gives the full variable domain: DVKVTQSSRYLVKRTGEKVFLECVQDMDHENMFWYRQDPGLGLRLIYFSYDVKMKEKGDIPEGYSVSREKKERFSLILESASTNQTSMYLCASSLFTWREGSTDTQYFGPGTRLTVL.

This clone was observed at least ten times. V and J are TRBV19 and TRBJ2-3; weak D call: TRBD2 (5 bases). CDR3 length equals 16 residues. The V end lost 3 bases, the J end lost 0 bases, and 13 bases lay between the germline ends. Germline loops: CDR1 LNHDA, CDR2 SQIVND (reference sequence). CDR3 nucleotide sequence: TGTGCCAGTAGTATCGGGCAGACTACTAGCACAGATACGCAGTATTTT. Amino acid sequence: CASSIGQTTSTDTQYF.

The V gene is TRBV5-1, the J gene TRBJ2-7, with TRBD1 matching 7 bases. The CDR3 contains 15 residues. The V segment lost 4 bases and the J segment 3 bases; nucleotides outside the gene matches: 10. Germline CDR1 reads SGHRS; CDR2 reads YFSETQ. CDR3 loop: CASSRRQGNDYEQYF. In DNA, the CDR3 is TGCGCCAGCAGCAGGCGACAGGGAAACGACTACGAGCAGTACTTC. Full variable domain (outside the CDR3, taken from reference TRBV5-1 and TRBJ2-7): KAGVTQTPRYLIKTRGQQVTLSCSPISGHRSVSWYQQTPGQGLQFLFEYFSETQRNKGNFPGRFSGRQFSNSRSEMNVSTLELGDSALYLCASSRRQGNDYEQYFGPGTRLTVT.

The rearrangement joins TRBV5-1 to TRBJ2-7; possible D gene TRBD2, 6 bases. Between the trimmed V and J ends, which lost 0 bases and 5 bases, there was a span of 15 bases. Germline CDR1 SGHRS, CDR2 YFSETQ. The CDR3 runs to 15 residues. The CDR3 loop is CASSLGAGLRDEQYF. In nucleotides, the CDR3 is TGCGCCAGCAGCTTGGGGGCGGGACTGAGGGACGAGCAGTACTTC.

The rearrangement uses TRBV4-1 and TRBJ2-1; tentative D call: TRBD1 (6 bases). V was pared by 4 bases and J by 12 bases, with 19 bases between. Germline loops: CDR1 MGHRA, CDR2 YSYEKL. CDR3 length: 14 residues. The chain's CDR3 is CASSRQQQGQSQFF. The CDR3 DNA sequence: TGCGCCAGCAGCCGCCAGCAGCAGGGGCAGTCGCAGTTCTTC.

The chain combines TRBV9 with TRBJ2-1; 13 nucleotides match TRBD2. The length of the CDR3 is 17 residues. After removal of 4 bases from V and 2 bases from J, the junction contained 6 bases not matched to a gene. In germline, CDR1 is SGDLS, CDR2 YYNGEE. The CDR3: CASSLGTSGVPYNEQFF. The CDR3 DNA reads as TGTGCCAGCAGCCTTGGGACTAGCGGGGTCCCCTACAATGAGCAGTTCTTC. Looking up the rest from reference TRBV9 and TRBJ2-1 gives the full variable domain: DSGVTQTPKHLITATGQRVTLRCSPRSGDLSVYWYQQSLDQGLQFLIQYYNGEERAKGNILERFSAQQFPDLHSELNLSSLELGDSALYFCASSLGTSGVPYNEQFFGPGTRLTVL.

The chain has TRBV4-1 and TRBJ2-1; TRBD2 matches 7 bases. CDR3 length: 14 residues. V shed 7 bases, J shed 1 base, and the junction held 4 bases outside the gene matches. Germline lookup yields CDR1 MGHRA and CDR2 YSYEKL. CDR3 coding DNA: TGCGCCAGCACCGAACTAGCGTCCTACAATGAGCAGTTCTTC. Protein product: CASTELASYNEQFF.

In its sample, this clone was seen a few times. The chain combines TRBV19 with TRBJ2-3; 7 nucleotides align to TRBD1. V lost 5 bases, J lost 0 bases, and 8 bases stayed unmatched. CDR1 and CDR2 (germline): LNHDA, SQIVND (reference sequence). The CDR3 consists of 16 residues. In nucleotides, the CDR3 is TGTGCCAGTAGTGGGGACAGTACGCCTAGCACAGATACGCAGTATTTT. Protein product: CASSGDSTPSTDTQYF.

V usage is TRBV6-6 and J usage is TRBJ2-1; 11 bases line up with TRBD2. This CDR3 has 15 residues. Looked up from germline, CDR1 is MNHNY and CDR2 is SVGAGI (reference sequence). V was clipped by 5 bases and J by 2 bases; unmatched bases: 2. The CDR3 coding sequence is TGTGCCAGCAGTCCGACTAGCGGGACCTACAATGAGCAGTTCTTC. Residues: CASSPTSGTYNEQFF.

This clone was observed a handful of times. Here the CDR3 reads CASSQVGRVEGTEAFF. The CDR3, as DNA: TGTGCCAGCAGCCAAGTCGGCAGGGTGGAAGGGACTGAAGCTTTCTTT. V and J are TRBV14 and TRBJ1-1, with D tentatively TRBD1 (5 bases). The CDR3 is 16 amino acids. The V end was cut by 1 base, the J end by 5 bases, with 17 bases between. The germline gives CDR1 SGHDN, CDR2 FVKESK.

The count of this clone is one. The chain uses TRBV5-6 and TRBJ2-7; D perhaps matches TRBD2 (6 bases). V was shortened by 4 bases and J by 4 bases, with 21 bases between the two germline ends. The germline CDR1 and CDR2 sequences are SGHDT and YYEEEE. CDR3 size: 16 residues. The CDR3 is CASSPLRNSGVYEQYF. The CDR3 DNA follows: TGTGCCAGCAGCCCTCTGCGAAATAGCGGTGTTTACGAGCAGTACTTC.

The chain recombines TRBV6-1 with TRBJ2-4, with 7 bases identical to TRBD2. V shed 4 bases, J shed 4 bases, and the junction held 7 bases outside the gene matches. The CDR3 totals 15 residues. CDR1 is MNHNS and CDR2 is SASEGT in the germline V gene. This CDR3 is CASSAPGTKKNIQYF. The DNA for the CDR3 is TGTGCCAGCAGTGCGCCCGGGACTAAAAAAAACATTCAGTACTTC.

DNA for the CDR3: TGTGCCAGCTCACCTCCCGGGATGAACACCGGGGAGCTGTTTTTT. Translation gives CASSPPGMNTGELFF. The chain couples TRBV18 to TRBJ2-2; D perhaps matches TRBD2 (5 bases). The CDR3 consists of 15 residues. Deletions cut 3 bases from V and 1 base from J, with 9 bases between. Looked up from germline, CDR1 is KGHSH and CDR2 is LQKENI.

V usage is TRBV29-1 and J usage is TRBJ2-7, with D maybe TRBD1 (5 bases). CDR3 length: 14 residues. Trimming stripped 6 bases from V and 9 bases from J, with 24 bases between. The germline gives CDR1 SQVTM, CDR2 ANQGSEA. The CDR3 DNA reads as TGCAGCGTCGCAACCGAAATCACAGGATTCGCGCAGTACTTC. Protein product: CSVATEITGFAQYF.

The rearrangement uses TRBV25-1 and TRBJ2-5, with D tentatively TRBD1 (6 bases). CDR1 is MGHDK, CDR2 SYGVNS, per germline. This CDR3 is built from 16 residues. V was trimmed by 7 bases and J by 4 bases, leaving 22 bases between them. In DNA form, the CDR3 reads TGTGCCAGCACCCACCCCGGGACACCCCGAGGAGAGACCCAGTACTTC. Its translation is CASTHPGTPRGETQYF.

The V call is TRBV27, the J call TRBJ2-1, with TRBD2 identical over 8 bases. The length of the CDR3 is 15 residues. V lost 3 bases to trimming and J lost 4 bases; unmatched junction nucleotides: 5. CDR1 and CDR2 from the germline V gene are MNHEY and SMNVEV (reference sequence). CDR3 in amino acids: CASSFSASGYNEQFF. In DNA form, the CDR3 reads TGTGCCAGCAGTTTTAGCGCTAGCGGGTACAATGAGCAGTTCTTC.

The rearrangement links TRBV6-5 to TRBJ1-5; no clear D gene. Trimming took 6 bases from V and 4 from J, leaving 10 bases between them. From germline, CDR1 is MNHEY and CDR2 SVGAGI. CDR3 length: 13 amino acids. The CDR3 protein is CASSPGVNQPQHF. The CDR3 nucleotides are TGTGCCAGCAGCCCCGGGGTTAATCAGCCCCAGCATTTT.

This rearrangement joins TRBV6-5 to TRBJ2-1, with TRBD2 matching 9 bases. This CDR3 comprises 15 residues. V gave up 5 bases and J gave up 2 bases; unmatched junction bases: 4. CDR1 is MNHEY, CDR2 SVGAGI, per germline. The CDR3 bases are TGTGCCAGCAGTCTGACTAGCGGAACCTACAATGAGCAGTTCTTC. Translated, it gives CASSLTSGTYNEQFF.

The V call is TRBV7-3, the J call TRBJ2-3; 14 bases line up with TRBD2. With 5 bases clipped from V and 2 bases from J, the junction kept 3 bases outside the gene matches. The CDR3 runs to 16 residues. CDR1 SGHTA and CDR2 FQGTGA come from the germline V gene. CDR3 sequence: CASSKGLAGVTDTQYF. The DNA for the CDR3 is TGTGCCAGCAGCAAGGGACTAGCGGGAGTCACAGATACGCAGTATTTT.

Points on this clone: This CDR3 is also generated by other DNA sequences in the sample. The chain uses TRBV6-5 and TRBJ2-7; possible D gene TRBD1, 6 bases. The ends were cut back, 6 bases at V and 2 bases at J, with 8 bases in the middle. The germline CDR1 and CDR2 sequences are MNHEY and SVGAGI. CDR3 length: 12 residues. DNA of the CDR3: TGTGCCAGCAGAGGGGGTACCTACGAGCAGTACTTC. This codes for CASRGGTYEQYF.

This CDR3 is CASSRTAARETQYF. The CDR3 nucleotides are TGTGCCAGTAGCCGGACAGCCGCAAGAGAGACCCAGTACTTC. V usage is TRBV19 and J usage is TRBJ2-5; maybe TRBD1 (6 bases). The CDR3 totals 14 residues. V lost 6 bases, J lost 4 bases, and 15 bases lay in between. The germline V gene encodes CDR1 LNHDA and CDR2 SQIVND (reference sequence).

This clone was found a few times. The genes are TRBV5-1 and TRBJ1-4; D not certain. Trimming cost V 5 bases and J 8 bases, with 13 bases left between them. Germline V CDR1 and CDR2: SGHRS, YFSETQ. The CDR3 covers 13 residues. The CDR3 DNA follows: TGCGCCAGCAGAAATGGCCATTCCGAAAAACTGTTTTTT. This gives the protein CASRNGHSEKLFF.

J is TRBJ2-5 and V is TRBV4-1, with TRBD2 identical over 10 bases. V dropped 5 bases and J dropped 4; count of bases not matched to a gene: 7. Germline V gene lookup returns CDR1 MGHRA and CDR2 YSYEKL. The CDR3 runs 15 residues. CDR3 residues: CASSDLAGAGETQYF. As DNA, the CDR3 is TGCGCCAGCAGCGACCTAGCGGGAGCCGGAGAGACCCAGTACTTC.

This clone has a single count. The chain recombines TRBV7-6 with TRBJ2-3; TRBD1 agrees at 10 bases. Germline CDR1 SGHVS, CDR2 FNYEAQ. The CDR3 is made up of 16 amino acids. With V trimmed by 5 bases and J by 2 bases, 7 bases remained unmatched. The CDR3 DNA sequence: TGTGCCAGCAGCCCTTCGACAGGGGGCGCCACAGATACGCAGTATTTT. Translation: CASSPSTGGATDTQYF.

The chain recombines TRBV10-3 with TRBJ1-5; TRBD1 matches at 8 bases. From germline, CDR1 is ENHRY and CDR2 SYGVKD. The CDR3 covers 15 residues. V was clipped by 4 bases and J by 2 bases; unmatched bases: 4. The CDR3 reads CAISGGTGRNQPQHF. CDR3 nucleotides: TGTGCCATCAGTGGCGGGACAGGACGCAATCAGCCCCAGCATTTT.

J is TRBJ2-5 and V is TRBV5-5; D may be TRBD2 (6 bases). CDR1 and CDR2 from the germline V gene are SGHKS and YYEKEE (reference sequence). This CDR3 has 14 residues. V was shortened by 0 bases and J by 5 bases, with 11 bases between the two germline ends. CDR3 nucleotide sequence: TGTGCCAGCAGCTTGGCGGGAGAATGGGAGACCCAGTACTTC. It is translated as CASSLAGEWETQYF.

V and J are TRBV15 and TRBJ2-1; 11 nucleotides agree with TRBD2. V was pared by 0 bases and J by 4 bases, with 5 bases of the junction left unmatched. CDR1 and CDR2 from the germline V gene are LNHNV and YYDKDF (reference sequence). The CDR3 covers 17 residues. The CDR3 sequence: CATSRESRTSGYNEQFF. CDR3 nucleotides: TGTGCCACCAGCAGAGAAAGCCGGACTAGCGGGTACAATGAGCAGTTCTTC. Combining the CDR3 with reference TRBV15 and TRBJ2-1 gives the whole variable domain DAMVIQNPRYQVTQFGKPVTLSCSQTLNHNVMYWYQQKSSQAPKLLFHYYDKDFNNEADTPDNFQSRRPNTSFCFLDIRSPGLGDTAMYLCATSRESRTSGYNEQFFGPGTRLTVL.

This chain links TRBV6-5 with TRBJ2-7; a weak D match, TRBD2 (5 bases). V shed 0 bases and J shed 7 bases, with 10 bases lying between them. The CDR3 spans 13 residues. Germline V gene lookup returns CDR1 MNHEY and CDR2 SVGAGI. This CDR3 reads CASSYSGVGEQYF. CDR3 bases: TGTGCCAGCAGTTACTCGGGAGTGGGAGAGCAGTACTTC.

The chain is built from TRBV5-1 and TRBJ2-1, with 9 bases lining up with TRBD2. J was trimmed by 9 bases and V by 5 bases; bases with no gene match: 3. Per germline, CDR1 SGHRS and CDR2 YFSETQ. The CDR3 contains 12 residues. The chain's CDR3 is CASSISGSEQFF. As DNA, the CDR3 is TGCGCCAGCAGTATTAGCGGGAGTGAGCAGTTCTTC.

This rearrangement joins TRBV27 to TRBJ2-1; the match to TRBD1 covers 9 bases. This CDR3 comprises 16 residues. The germline V gene encodes CDR1 MNHEY and CDR2 SMNVEV (reference sequence). Germline trimming cut 5 bases from V and 3 bases from J; bases unmatched to any gene: 8. The CDR3 loop reads CASSPSGTGFYNEQFF. In nucleotides, the CDR3 is TGTGCCAGCAGTCCGTCCGGGACAGGGTTCTACAATGAGCAGTTCTTC.

This clone was detected only once. V is TRBV7-2 and J is TRBJ2-1; perhaps TRBD2 as D (6 bases). Trimming shortened V by 5 bases and J by 5 bases, and 16 bases separated the two germline ends. Per germline, CDR1 SGHTA and CDR2 FQGNSA. The CDR3 runs 15 residues. The CDR3 bases are TGTGCCAGCAGCCCTAAACGTGAGCGGGACAATGAGCAGTTCTTC. This translates into CASSPKRERDNEQFF.

The chain links TRBV28 to TRBJ2-5; D is uncertain. The germline V and J ends were trimmed by 1 base and 5 bases, with 2 bases remaining between them. The CDR3 contains 11 residues. From germline, CDR1 is MDHEN and CDR2 SYDVKM. The CDR3: CASSLSETQYF. DNA of the CDR3: TGTGCCAGCAGTTTATCGGAGACCCAGTACTTC.